This TCR beta chain was identified in a study of blood T cell repertoires in COVID-19. This clone has a single count. Only in-frame clones appear in the TCRdb table, and some are missing; sequencing was by immunoSEQ multiplex PCR. Here the sample spans 250,000 to 300,000 clones, about nine tenths being singletons. Participant reports of clinical history set cohort assignment. Trimming left V 4 bases short and J 9 bases short, with 21 bases between. The V gene's germline CDR1 is KGHSH and CDR2 LQKENI. The CDR3 sequence is 15 residues long. The sample taken for sequencing was PBMCs or T cells enriched from blood (not recorded which). The receptor's source is a woman in her thirties or forties who had recovered from COVID-19. The genes are TRBV18 and TRBJ1-2; the D is unclear. The CDR3 here is CASSQGPPGHGSYTF. For the CDR3, the DNA is TGTGCCAGCTCACAAGGACCTCCGGGCCACGGGAGCTACACCTTC.